This TCR beta chain was recorded in a study of tumor and adjacent non-tumor tissue in lung cancer. No cell sorting was done before RNA was extracted from the tissue. Distant lung tissue was collected more than 3 cm away from the tumor edge. TCRbeta libraries were built with three rounds of nested PCR, modified from ARM-PCR. MiXCR, applied by TCRdb to the multiplex PCR reads, yields one record per CDR3 protein. Altogether roughly 75,000 distinct CDR3 sequences are present, less than 75% being singletons, with the ten largest covering 25% to 30%. In regard to this clonotype: At one end, the junction sequence differs from germline, possibly due to a read error.

CDR1 and CDR2 (germline): SGHAT, FQNNGV. CDR3 size: 14 residues. This clonotype was sampled from a woman between 45 and 65 years old with non-small cell lung cancer. The chain combines TRBV11-2 with TRBJ2-5; D is perhaps TRBD2 (5 bases). The source material was distant non-tumor lung tissue. The CDR3 here is CASSFGLYQETQHF. The CDR3 nucleotides are TGTGCCAGTAGCTTTGGACTGTACCAAGAGACCCAGCACTTC.